The 30 T cell receptor beta chains listed next were all sequenced from one sample in a study of shared clonotypes between healthy human individuals. Profiled with immunoSEQ multiplex PCR; TCRdb holds only in-frame clones, not every one. The sample lists around 2.3 million clones, approximately 94% occurring once. The sequenced sample was naive CD4+ T cells sorted from blood. Subset denoted: CD45RA+ positively selected. These receptors were obtained from a man aged 18 to 29 in good health.

With regard to this clone: This sample includes further DNA sequences coding for the same CDR3. This chain uses TRBV30 with TRBJ1-1; no clear D. The ends were cut back, 3 bases at V and 0 bases at J, with 2 bases in the middle. The CDR3 totals 11 residues. Germline V gene data show CDR1 as GTSNPN and CDR2 as SVGIG (reference sequence). Written as DNA, the CDR3 is TGTGCCTGGAGAGTGAACACTGAAGCTTTCTTT. Translated, it gives CAWRVNTEAFF. The whole variable domain, remainder taken from reference TRBV30 and TRBJ1-1, is SQTIHQWPATLVQPVGSPLSLECTVEGTSNPNLYWYRQAAGRGLQLLFYSVGIGQISSEVPQNLSASRPQDRQFILSSKKLLLSDSGFYLCAWRVNTEAFFGQGTRLTVV.

Remarks on this clone: Different DNA sequences within this sample yield the same CDR3. The rearrangement links TRBV27 to TRBJ1-4, with D possibly matching TRBD1 (6 bases). Germline CDR1 MNHEY, CDR2 SMNVEV (reference sequence). The CDR3 runs to 14 residues. Trimming stripped 1 base from V and 5 bases from J, with 8 bases between. In nucleotides, the CDR3 is TGTGCCAGCAGTTTATGGCAGGGGAATGAAAAACTGTTTTTT. Translation: CASSLWQGNEKLFF.

The chain carries TRBV7-2 and TRBJ2-1; 9 bases line up with TRBD2. The V and J ends lost 1 base and 2 bases, in that order; junction bases with no gene match: 3. The length of the CDR3 is 16 residues. In germline, CDR1 is SGHTA, CDR2 FQGNSA. The CDR3 DNA is TGTGCCAGCAGCTTAGACGCGGGAGGGACCTACAATGAGCAGTTCTTC. This codes for CASSLDAGGTYNEQFF.

The chain is built from TRBV23-1 and TRBJ1-4, with D possibly matching TRBD1 (5 bases). TRBV23-1 is reported as an ORF; its role is uncertain. This CDR3 is built from 17 residues. The germline V and J ends were trimmed by 5 bases and 3 bases, with 19 bases remaining between them. The DNA for the CDR3 is TGCGCCAGCAGTACCCAAAGTGGGGCGCTGGCTAATGAAAAACTGTTTTTT. This gives the protein CASSTQSGALANEKLFF.

This sequence joins TRBV28 and TRBJ1-2; 8 bases align to TRBD1. The V segment lost 6 bases and the J segment 4 bases; nucleotides outside the gene matches: 13. Germline V gives CDR1 MDHEN, CDR2 SYDVKM. The CDR3 runs to 16 residues. The CDR3 here is CASSSIGTGWLYGYTF. Here the CDR3 DNA reads TGTGCCAGCAGCTCGATCGGGACAGGTTGGCTCTATGGCTACACCTTC.

The rearrangement joins TRBV5-1 to TRBJ2-7; the match to TRBD2 covers 8 bases. The V segment lost 2 bases and the J segment 0 bases; nucleotides outside the gene matches: 4. From germline, CDR1 is SGHRS and CDR2 YFSETQ. This CDR3 has 15 amino acids. The CDR3 region has the DNA TGCGCCAGCAGCTTTGCGGGAGGACTCTCCTACGAGCAGTACTTC. Translation gives CASSFAGGLSYEQYF.

The chain joins TRBV10-3 to TRBJ2-3, with 8 bases matching TRBD1. Germline V gene data show CDR1 as ENHRY and CDR2 as SYGVKD. V trimming: 3 bases; J trimming: 3 bases; junction bases outside the gene matches: 5. The CDR3 covers 15 residues. The CDR3 DNA reads TGTGCCATCAGTGACGGCAGGGGGCAGACAGATACGCAGTATTTT. Protein: CAISDGRGQTDTQYF.

The chain carries TRBV28 and TRBJ2-7; D is possibly TRBD1 (6 bases). The CDR3 is 14 amino acids. V was pared by 5 bases and J by 6 bases, with 17 bases between. CDR1 is MDHEN, CDR2 SYDVKM, per germline. CDR3 residues: CASSPDYRVGEQYF. CDR3 sequence (DNA): TGTGCCAGCAGTCCAGATTACAGGGTCGGCGAGCAGTACTTC.

This chain connects TRBV11-2 to TRBJ2-5, with 10 bases matching TRBD2. Trimming took 3 bases from V and 5 from J; bases not matched to a gene: 9. Germline V CDR1 and CDR2: SGHAT, FQNNGV. This CDR3 comprises 16 residues. The CDR3 DNA is TGTGCCAGCAGCTTGGTGGGGCTTAGCGGGAGGGAGACCCAGTACTTC. Amino acids: CASSLVGLSGRETQYF.

The rearrangement joins TRBV5-6 to TRBJ2-3; TRBD1 aligns across 8 bases. In germline, CDR1 is SGHDT, CDR2 YYEEEE. J was trimmed by 7 bases and V by 0 bases; bases with no gene match: 10. The CDR3 spans 16 residues. CDR3 region: CASSLDLGQVIYTQYF. The CDR3 DNA is TGTGCCAGCAGCTTGGACCTGGGACAGGTTATTTATACGCAGTATTTT.

This chain joins TRBV4-3 and TRBJ2-3; tentatively, D is TRBD2 (5 bases). In germline, CDR1 is LGHNA, CDR2 YSLEER. Trimming removed 3 bases from V and 0 bases from J, with 13 bases in between. The CDR3 spans 16 residues. The DNA of the CDR3 is TGCGCCAGCAGCCATTTCAGCGGCACTAGCACAGATACGCAGTATTTT. Its protein is CASSHFSGTSTDTQYF.

The table lists this clone with a count of one. The V gene is TRBV19, the J gene TRBJ2-7, with D perhaps TRBD1 or TRBD2 (6 bases each). The germline gives CDR1 LNHDA, CDR2 SQIVND (reference sequence). Trimming took 4 bases from V and 2 from J, leaving 15 bases between them. The CDR3 is 15 residues long. The CDR3 bases are TGTGCCAGTAGTAACCCCGGGGGCTCAACCTACGAGCAGTACTTC. It encodes CASSNPGGSTYEQYF.

About this clone: At the DNA level, this CDR3 is encoded by other sequences in the same sample as well. The chain has TRBV9 and TRBJ2-1; D might be TRBD2 (7 bases). Per germline, CDR1 SGDLS and CDR2 YYNGEE. Trimming took 2 bases from V and 1 from J, leaving 10 bases between them. CDR3 length: 15 residues. The CDR3 here is CASSVGGLSYNEQFF. The DNA for the CDR3 is TGTGCCAGCAGCGTCGGGGGGCTATCCTACAATGAGCAGTTCTTC.

This chain joins TRBV5-6 and TRBJ1-5, with D possibly matching TRBD1 (5 bases). The germline V gene encodes CDR1 SGHDT and CDR2 YYEEEE. The CDR3 contains 15 residues. V lost 1 base to trimming and J lost 2 bases, with 10 bases between them. In DNA, the CDR3 is TGTGCCAGCAGCTTGCTCGGGGGTGGCAATCAGCCCCAGCATTTT. This translates into CASSLLGGGNQPQHF.

This sequence joins TRBV5-4 and TRBJ2-7; 7 nucleotides match TRBD2. The CDR3 consists of 14 residues. Germline V gives CDR1 SGHNT, CDR2 YYREEE (reference sequence). V lost 0 bases and J lost 8; bases outside the gene matches: 8. The CDR3 reads CASSLASTSRKQYF. CDR3 sequence (DNA): TGTGCCAGCAGCTTGGCTTCGACTAGCAGGAAGCAGTACTTC.

The V call is TRBV5-4, the J call TRBJ2-7; 7 nucleotides agree with TRBD1. Germline CDR1 is SGHNT and CDR2 is YYREEE (reference sequence). The CDR3 is 15 residues long. Trimming removed 0 bases from V and 3 bases from J; junction bases left unmatched: 6. This chain's CDR3 is CASSLGGQRLYEQYF. CDR3 nucleotide sequence: TGTGCCAGCAGCTTGGGGGGACAGAGACTCTACGAGCAGTACTTC.

The gene calls are TRBV28 and TRBJ1-5; 7 bases align to TRBD1. Trimming took 5 bases from V and 5 from J; bases not matched to a gene: 6. The CDR3 has 14 amino acids. Germline V CDR1 and CDR2: MDHEN, SYDVKM. The CDR3 bases are TGTGCCAGCAGTACAGGGGAAACCTATCAGCCCCAGCATTTT. Protein product: CASSTGETYQPQHF.

This chain joins TRBV5-6 and TRBJ2-3; maybe TRBD2 (6 bases). Germline V lookup: CDR1 SGHDT, CDR2 YYEEEE. The CDR3 contains 15 residues. Trimming removed 4 bases from V and 6 bases from J, with 18 bases in between. As DNA, the CDR3 is TGTGCCAGCAGCCCTGGGACTCTCGCAGCGGATACGCAGTATTTT. Translating it yields CASSPGTLAADTQYF. The variable domain in full, completed from reference TRBV5-6 and TRBJ2-3, reads DAGVTQSPTHLIKTRGQQVTLRCSPKSGHDTVSWYQQALGQGPQFIFQYYEEEERQRGNFPDRFSGHQFPNYSSELNVNALLLGDSALYLCASSPGTLAADTQYFGPGTRLTVL.

The chain joins TRBV5-6 to TRBJ2-5; D might be TRBD2 (7 bases). The germline V and J ends were trimmed by 3 bases and 5 bases, with 17 bases remaining between them. The CDR3 has 15 amino acids. Germline loops: CDR1 SGHDT, CDR2 YYEEEE. The CDR3 bases are TGTGCCAGCAGCTCCTTAAATCGGGGGGCTGAGACCCAGTACTTC. This translates into CASSSLNRGAETQYF.

This sequence joins TRBV11-2 and TRBJ1-1, with D tentatively TRBD1 (5 bases). V was trimmed by 1 base and J by 1 base, leaving 10 bases between them. Germline V gene sequence: CDR1 SGHAT, CDR2 FQNNGV. The length of the CDR3 is 15 residues. Written as DNA, the CDR3 is TGTGCCAGCAGCTTAGGCGGGGGAAGGAACACTGAAGCTTTCTTT. Amino acid sequence: CASSLGGGRNTEAFF.

The chain joins TRBV21-1 to TRBJ2-3. TRBV21-1 is noted as a pseudogene. The CDR3 loop spans 15 amino acids. CDR3 in DNA: TGTGCCAGCAGCAAAGAGCCGGAAGGCACAGATACGCAGTATTTT. Translation: CASSKEPEGTDTQYF.

This chain joins TRBV5-4 and TRBJ2-7; 15 bases fit TRBD2. The CDR3 contains 15 residues. Germline lookup yields CDR1 SGHNT and CDR2 YYREEE (reference sequence). The junction had 2 bases not matched to a gene; V was cut back by 4 bases and J by 3 bases. The CDR3 bases are TGTGCCAGCAGCCAGGGACTAGCGGGAGGCTACGAGCAGTACTTC. Amino acid sequence: CASSQGLAGGYEQYF.

The chain has TRBV2 and TRBJ1-2, with D possibly matching TRBD1 (6 bases). Germline V gene data show CDR1 as SNHLY and CDR2 as FYNNEI. Trimming removed 7 bases at V and 1 base at J, with 13 bases between. This CDR3 spans 14 amino acids. Here the CDR3 DNA reads TGTGCCAGCACCCCCGGGACACTTAACTATGGCTACACCTTC. It yields the protein CASTPGTLNYGYTF.

Concerning this clone: The sample has other DNA sequences that encode this CDR3 too. This chain connects TRBV6-5 to TRBJ1-6; 7 positions match TRBD1. V was pared by 0 bases and J by 6 bases, with 2 bases of the junction left unmatched. The length of the CDR3 is 15 residues. Germline CDR1 is MNHEY and CDR2 is SVGAGI. The CDR3 reads CASSYSGTANSPLHF. The CDR3 bases are TGTGCCAGCAGTTACTCCGGGACAGCTAATTCACCCCTCCACTTT.

This chain connects TRBV6-1 to TRBJ2-4; a possible D gene is TRBD1 (6 bases). Trimming pared 7 bases from V and 4 bases from J, leaving 11 bases between. This CDR3 is built from 13 residues. Germline V gene lookup returns CDR1 MNHNS and CDR2 SASEGT. CDR3 bases: TGTGCCAGCACAAGGACAGAGAAAAACATTCAGTACTTC. Its protein product is CASTRTEKNIQYF.

CDR3 region: CSARAGENTGELFF. CDR3 nucleotide sequence: TGCAGCGCCCGGGCAGGGGAGAACACCGGGGAGCTGTTTTTT. V gene TRBV29-1 combines with J gene TRBJ2-2; TRBD1 is a possible D gene (6 bases). The germline V and J ends were trimmed by 7 bases and 1 base, with 13 bases remaining between them. CDR1 SQVTM and CDR2 ANQGSEA come from the germline V gene. This CDR3 has 14 amino acids.

This chain uses TRBV7-6 with TRBJ2-5; tentatively, D is TRBD1 (6 bases). The CDR3 extends over 15 amino acids. Trimming stripped 2 bases from V and 4 bases from J, with 14 bases between. The V gene's germline CDR1 is SGHVS and CDR2 FNYEAQ. CDR3 DNA sequence: TGTGCCAGCAGCTTATCGTCTCGGACAGCAGAGACCCAGTACTTC. Its translation is CASSLSSRTAETQYF.

The chain has TRBV15 and TRBJ2-6; perhaps TRBD1 as D (6 bases). Germline V gene data show CDR1 as LNHNV and CDR2 as YYDKDF (reference sequence). Trimming shortened V by 0 bases and J by 0 bases, and 24 bases separated the two germline ends. The CDR3 length is 22 residues. The CDR3 nucleotides are TGTGCCACCAGCAGAGATGCTTGGGGGCTTGGTAGTAATTACTCTGGGGCCAACGTCCTGACTTTC. It encodes CATSRDAWGLGSNYSGANVLTF.

J is TRBJ2-5 and V is TRBV11-2; D is perhaps TRBD1 or TRBD2 (5 bases each). Germline CDR1 is SGHAT and CDR2 is FQNNGV. There are 13 residues in the CDR3. Between the trimmed V and J ends, which lost 4 bases and 4 bases, there was a span of 10 bases. The CDR3 protein is CASSSGPGETQYF. CDR3 in DNA: TGTGCCAGCAGCTCGGGACCCGGAGAGACCCAGTACTTC.

This chain links TRBV19 with TRBJ2-5, with 14 bases lining up with TRBD2. With 6 bases clipped from V and 2 bases from J, the junction kept 8 bases outside the gene matches. The CDR3 totals 17 residues. Per the germline V gene, CDR1 is LNHDA and CDR2 is SQIVND (reference sequence). The CDR3 DNA follows: TGTGCCAGTAGCCCAGGGACTAGCGGGGGCCGTCAAGAGACCCAGTACTTC. It encodes CASSPGTSGGRQETQYF.